This TCR beta chain emerged from a study of blood T cell repertoires in COVID-19. This clone was observed a single time. The CDR3 is 17 residues long. Trimming left V 1 base short and J 8 bases short, with 21 bases between. Germline assignment: CDR1 MGHRA and CDR2 YSYEKL. The table came from immunoSEQ multiplex PCR; TCRdb's copy has only in-frame clones and leaves some out. The sample shows 130,000 to 150,000 clones, about 79% of them seen only once. The clonotype originates from a woman aged 80 or over with acute or convalescent COVID-19. V gene TRBV4-1 combines with J gene TRBJ2-1, with a weak D call TRBD1 (6 bases). Sequenced material: peripheral blood. CDR3 nucleotides: TGCGCCAGCAGCCAAGGTCGTGTTGACAGGACCTGGGATGAGCAGTTCTTC. Translation: CASSQGRVDRTWDEQFF.